What follows are 8 T cell receptor beta chains derived from one specimen sequenced in a study of T-cell memory formation after mild COVID-19. TCRdb reprocessed the 5' RACE reads via MiXCR and lists one record per CDR3 protein. Of 400,000 to 550,000 distinct CDR3 sequences listed, 25% are singletons. Sequencing input: PBMCs or a T cell subset sorted from them (not recorded which). The receptors originated from an adult woman who had mild COVID-19 (a few samples of this study predate the infection). Cell type and time point are not known.

J is TRBJ2-1 and V is TRBV7-3; 7 bases align to TRBD1. The CDR3 covers 16 residues. Germline CDR1 and CDR2: SGHTA and FQGTGA. The V and J ends lost 0 bases and 9 bases, in that order; junction bases with no gene match: 11. The CDR3 nucleotides read TGTGCCAGCAGCTTAACGGAGACAGGGATATTTAGTGAGCAGTTCTTC. It encodes CASSLTETGIFSEQFF.

This clonotype was found a few times. The V gene is TRBV7-9, the J gene TRBJ1-1; D may be TRBD1 (5 bases). Trimming removed 3 bases from V and 0 bases from J, with 17 bases in between. The length of the CDR3 is 17 residues. The germline V gene has CDR1 SEHNR and CDR2 FQNEAQ (reference sequence). CDR3 in DNA: TGTGCCAGCAGCTTCCCCGAAGGGGCAGGACTGAACACTGAAGCTTTCTTT. Protein sequence: CASSFPEGAGLNTEAFF.

The sample holds a few counts of this clonotype. The V and J genes are TRBV7-2 and TRBJ2-7; 8 nucleotides agree with TRBD2. CDR3 length: 15 residues. CDR1 is SGHTA, CDR2 FQGNSA, per germline. The V gene end was trimmed by 1 base and the J gene end by 2 bases; junction bases not matched to a gene: 4. The CDR3 reads CASSLEAGVTYEQYF. The CDR3 DNA sequence: TGTGCCAGCAGCTTAGAAGCGGGAGTGACCTACGAGCAGTACTTC. The entire variable domain, with the rest obtained from reference TRBV7-2 and TRBJ2-7, is as follows: GAGVSQSPSNKVTEKGKDVELRCDPISGHTALYWYRQSLGQGLEFLIYFQGNSAPDKSGLPSDRFSAERTGGSVSTLTIQRTQQEDSAVYLCASSLEAGVTYEQYFGPGTRLTVT.

The chain employs TRBV21-1 and TRBJ2-5; the table's D call of TRBD1 was not tested on the DNA. TRBV21-1 is assigned pseudogene status. This CDR3 contains 15 residues. The CDR3 sequence is CASSKVAGGEETQYF. DNA for the CDR3: TGTGCCAGCAGCAAAGTTGCGGGGGGCGAAGAGACCCAGTACTTC.

The rearrangement links TRBV3-1 to TRBJ2-7; unclear D gene. V was cut by 0 bases and J by 7 bases, with 10 bases left in between. This CDR3 comprises 13 residues. Germline-derived CDR1 and CDR2 are LGHDT and YNNKEL (reference sequence). DNA for the CDR3: TGTGCCAGCAGCCAAGATCACTCTTGGGAGCAGTACTTC. This codes for CASSQDHSWEQYF.

The chain joins TRBV7-2 to TRBJ2-7, with TRBD2 identical over 7 bases. CDR1 is SGHTA and CDR2 is FQGNSA in the germline V gene. The length of the CDR3 is 18 residues. V shed 2 bases and J 0 bases; nucleotides not matched to a gene: 13. CDR3 loop: CASSLSQGGGRFSYEQYF. CDR3 DNA sequence: TGTGCCAGCAGCTTATCCCAGGGTGGCGGGAGATTCTCCTACGAGCAGTACTTC.

On this clonotype: At one end, the junction sequence differs from germline, possibly due to a read error. The rearrangement links TRBV7-9 to TRBJ1-1; 7 positions agree with TRBD1. This CDR3 is built from 14 residues. The germline CDR1 and CDR2 sequences are SEHNR and FQNEAQ (reference sequence). The CDR3 nucleotides read TGTGCCAGCAGGGGGACAGAACCTAACACTGAAGATTTCTTT. It codes for CASRGTEPNTEDFF.

This clonotype was counted a few times. The J gene is TRBJ2-5, the V gene TRBV12-3 or TRBV12-4, with D unclear. V was clipped by 1 base and J by 2 bases, with 11 bases between them. The CDR3 loop spans 15 amino acids. The DNA for the CDR3 is TGTGCCAGCAGTTTAGTGGTCAGAACACAAGAGACCCAGTACTTC. This translates into CASSLVVRTQETQYF.